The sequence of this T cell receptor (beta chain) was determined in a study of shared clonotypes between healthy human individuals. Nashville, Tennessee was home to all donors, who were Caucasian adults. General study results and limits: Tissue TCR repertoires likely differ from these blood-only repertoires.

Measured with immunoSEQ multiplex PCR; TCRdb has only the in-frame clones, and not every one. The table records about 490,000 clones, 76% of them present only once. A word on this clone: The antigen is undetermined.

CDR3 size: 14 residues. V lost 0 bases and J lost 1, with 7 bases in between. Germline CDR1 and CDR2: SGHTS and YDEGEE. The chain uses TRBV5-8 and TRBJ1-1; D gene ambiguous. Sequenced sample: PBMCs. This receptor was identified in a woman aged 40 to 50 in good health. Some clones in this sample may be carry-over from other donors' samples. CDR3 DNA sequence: TGTGCCAGCAGCTTGGCAGCAGGGAACACTGAAGCTTTCTTT. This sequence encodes CASSLAAGNTEAFF.